The clone carrying this T cell receptor (beta chain) was counted at least ten times. Its target is not known. The CDR3 is 12 residues long. Between the trimmed V and J ends, which lost 1 base and 7 bases, there was a span of 10 bases. CDR1 and CDR2 (germline): DFQATT, SNEGSKA (reference sequence). This specimen belongs to a study of neurological immune-mediated disorders. TCRdb used MiXCR to reprocess the 5' RACE reads, holding one entry per CDR3 protein. The data contain over 25,000 distinct CDR3 sequences, approximately 12% of them singletons. Points from the study as a whole: Private repertoires in all groups were suggested, as expanded clones shared no CDR3 amino acid sequences across subjects.

This chain uses TRBV20-1 with TRBJ2-5, with no clear D. Sample: PBMCs. This receptor was obtained from a man between 60 and 75 years old in good health. The DNA for the CDR3 is TGCAGTGCTAGAGGATTGGGGTGGACCCAGTACTTC. Residues: CSARGLGWTQYF.